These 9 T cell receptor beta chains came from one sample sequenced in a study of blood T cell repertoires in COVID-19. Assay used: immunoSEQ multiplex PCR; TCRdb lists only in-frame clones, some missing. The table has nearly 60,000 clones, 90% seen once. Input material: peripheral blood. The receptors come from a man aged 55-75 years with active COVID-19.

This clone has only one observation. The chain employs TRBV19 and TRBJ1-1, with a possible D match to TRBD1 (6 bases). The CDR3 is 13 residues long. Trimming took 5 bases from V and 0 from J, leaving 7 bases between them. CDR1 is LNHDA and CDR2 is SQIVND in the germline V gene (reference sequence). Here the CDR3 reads CASSPGVNTEAFF. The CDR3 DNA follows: TGTGCCAGTAGTCCAGGGGTGAACACTGAAGCTTTCTTT. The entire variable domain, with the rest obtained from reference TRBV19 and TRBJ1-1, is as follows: DGGITQSPKYLFRKEGQNVTLSCEQNLNHDAMYWYRQDPGQGLRLIYYSQIVNDFQKGDIAEGYSVSREKKESFPLTVTSAQKNPTAFYLCASSPGVNTEAFFGQGTRLTVV.

CDR3 loop: CAWSFGTSKSSYEQYF. Here the CDR3 DNA reads TGTGCCTGGTCCTTCGGGACTTCAAAGAGCTCCTACGAGCAGTACTTC. The genes are TRBV30 and TRBJ2-7; D is perhaps TRBD2 (6 bases). Germline V lookup: CDR1 GTSNPN, CDR2 SVGIG (reference sequence). This CDR3 spans 16 amino acids. V was trimmed by 5 bases and J by 0 bases, leaving 20 bases between them.

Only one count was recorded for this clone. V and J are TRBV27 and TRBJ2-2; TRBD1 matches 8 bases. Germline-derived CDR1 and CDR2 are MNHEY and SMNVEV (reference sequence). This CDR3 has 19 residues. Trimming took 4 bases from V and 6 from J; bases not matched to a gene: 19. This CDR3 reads CASSSHNKKGQGQSGELFF. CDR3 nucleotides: TGTGCCAGCAGTTCTCACAACAAAAAAGGACAGGGCCAGTCCGGGGAGCTGTTTTTT.

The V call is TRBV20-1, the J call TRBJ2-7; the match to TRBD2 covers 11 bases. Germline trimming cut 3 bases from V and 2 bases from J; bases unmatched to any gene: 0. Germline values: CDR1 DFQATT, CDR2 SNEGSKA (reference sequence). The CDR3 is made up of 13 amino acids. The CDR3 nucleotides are TGCAGTGCTAGTAGCGGGAGGGCCTACGAGCAGTACTTC. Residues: CSASSGRAYEQYF.

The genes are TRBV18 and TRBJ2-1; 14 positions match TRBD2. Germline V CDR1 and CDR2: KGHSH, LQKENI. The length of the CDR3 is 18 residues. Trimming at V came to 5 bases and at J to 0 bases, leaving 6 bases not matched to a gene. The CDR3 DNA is TGTGCCAGCTCAAGGGGACTAGCGGGAGCCCACTCCTACAATGAGCAGTTCTTC. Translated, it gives CASSRGLAGAHSYNEQFF.

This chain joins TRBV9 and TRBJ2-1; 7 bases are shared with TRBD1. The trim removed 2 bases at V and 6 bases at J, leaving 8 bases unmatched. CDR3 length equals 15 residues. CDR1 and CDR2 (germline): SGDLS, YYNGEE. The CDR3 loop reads CASSVSGTDFNEQFF. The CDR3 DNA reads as TGTGCCAGCAGCGTCTCCGGGACAGATTTCAATGAGCAGTTCTTC.

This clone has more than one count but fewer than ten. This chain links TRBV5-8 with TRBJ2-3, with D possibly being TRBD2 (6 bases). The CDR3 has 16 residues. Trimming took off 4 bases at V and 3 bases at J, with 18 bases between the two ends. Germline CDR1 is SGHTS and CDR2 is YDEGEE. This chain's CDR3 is CASSRGSGFGTDTQYF. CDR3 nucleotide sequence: TGTGCCAGCAGCCGGGGGTCTGGGTTTGGTACAGATACGCAGTATTTT.

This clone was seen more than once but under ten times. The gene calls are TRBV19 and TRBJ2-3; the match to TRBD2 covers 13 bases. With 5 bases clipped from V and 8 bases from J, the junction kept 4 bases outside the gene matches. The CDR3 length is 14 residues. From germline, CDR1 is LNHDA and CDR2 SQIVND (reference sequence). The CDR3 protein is CASSLLAGGGTQYF. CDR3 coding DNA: TGTGCCAGTAGTTTACTAGCGGGAGGGGGTACGCAGTATTTT.

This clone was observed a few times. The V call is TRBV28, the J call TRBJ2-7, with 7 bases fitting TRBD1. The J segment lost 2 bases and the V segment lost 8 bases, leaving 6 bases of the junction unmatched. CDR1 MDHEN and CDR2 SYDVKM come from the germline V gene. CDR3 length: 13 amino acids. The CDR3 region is CASSGQRAYEQYF. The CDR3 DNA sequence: TGTGCCAGCTCGGGACAGCGAGCCTACGAGCAGTACTTC.